These T cell receptor beta chains were read from a single sample in a study of cytomegalovirus exposure and HLA in healthy donors. Data came from immunoSEQ multiplex PCR; TCRdb stores just in-frame clones and leaves some out. The sample holds around 230,000 clones, about 81% seen once. Sequenced sample: PBMCs. These receptor sequences come from a man between 35 and 55 years old in good health and CMV-seropositive. CDR3s include the opening cysteine and the closing phenylalanine or tryptophan. The D gene is left open where the match is weak. Expanded clones get a size class; other rows say once, few or many, or leave the size out.

v_gene: TRBV18
j_gene: TRBJ2-1
abundance: once
d_gene: .
CDR3nt: TGTGCCAGCTCACCACGGGGCGGTTGGGAGCAGTTCTTC
CDR3aa: CASSPRGGWEQFF

v_gene: TRBV7-3
j_gene: TRBJ2-3
abundance: .
d_gene: .
CDR3nt: TGTGCCAGCAGCTCACGCGGGTCCACAGATACGCAGTATTTT
CDR3aa: CASSSRGSTDTQYF

v_gene: TRBV4-1
j_gene: TRBJ2-2
abundance: .
d_gene: .
CDR3nt: TGCGCCAGCAGCCAAGATCGGGCAGGGGATAGATTGAACACCGGGGAGCTGTTTTTT
CDR3aa: CASSQDRAGDRLNTGELFF

v_gene: TRBV6-5
j_gene: TRBJ2-2
abundance: .
d_gene: TRBD2
CDR3nt: TGTGCCAGCATGACTGCGGGAGTAACCGGGGAGCTGTTTTTT
CDR3aa: CASMTAGVTGELFF

v_gene: TRBV18
j_gene: TRBJ1-1
abundance: .
d_gene: .
CDR3nt: TGTGCCAGCTCACAAGGGAGGGAGATGAACACTGAAGCTTTCTTT
CDR3aa: CASSQGREMNTEAFF

v_gene: TRBV5-1
j_gene: TRBJ1-4
abundance: .
d_gene: .
CDR3nt: TGCGCCAGCAGCTTGGGAACGGCACAGGCCCTGGGAACTAATGAAAAACTGTTTTTT
CDR3aa: CASSLGTAQALGTNEKLFF

v_gene: TRBV7-9
j_gene: TRBJ1-2
abundance: .
d_gene: .
CDR3nt: TGTGCCAGCAGCTACTTACAGGGCTCCTATGGCTACACCTTC
CDR3aa: CASSYLQGSYGYTF

v_gene: TRBV7-7
j_gene: TRBJ1-3
abundance: .
d_gene: .
CDR3nt: TGTGCCAGCAGCCCCGGCACAGCTGGAAACACCATATATTTT
CDR3aa: CASSPGTAGNTIYF

v_gene: TRBV7-9
j_gene: TRBJ2-3
abundance: .
d_gene: .
CDR3nt: TGTGCCAGCAGCTCCTATGGCGGAGGTAGCACAGATACGCAGTATTTT
CDR3aa: CASSSYGGGSTDTQYF

v_gene: TRBV7-9
j_gene: TRBJ1-2
abundance: few
d_gene: TRBD1
CDR3nt: TGTGCCAGCAGCTTAGCGCTGGGACAGATCGACCGAGGCTATGGCTACACCTTC
CDR3aa: CASSLALGQIDRGYGYTF

v_gene: TRBV19
j_gene: TRBJ1-5
abundance: .
d_gene: .
CDR3nt: TGTGCCAGTAGGCGGAATAGCAATCAGCCCCAGCATTTT
CDR3aa: CASRRNSNQPQHF

v_gene: TRBV27
j_gene: TRBJ1-5
abundance: once
d_gene: .
CDR3nt: TGTGCCAGCAGTCAACTCAATCAGCCCCAGCATTTT
CDR3aa: CASSQLNQPQHF

v_gene: TRBV14
j_gene: TRBJ1-1
abundance: .
d_gene: .
CDR3nt: TGTGCCAGCAGCACCCGACAGGATAAGACTGAAGCTTTCTTT
CDR3aa: CASSTRQDKTEAFF

v_gene: TRBV5-1
j_gene: TRBJ2-1
abundance: .
d_gene: TRBD1
CDR3nt: TGCGCCAGCAGCCCGGGACAGGGGGGGGATGAGCAGTTCTTC
CDR3aa: CASSPGQGGDEQFF

v_gene: TRBV9
j_gene: TRBJ2-1
abundance: .
d_gene: TRBD2
CDR3nt: TGTGCCAGCAGCGTAGCTGGCGGGAGGGCCGGTGAGCAGTTCTTC
CDR3aa: CASSVAGGRAGEQFF

v_gene: TRBV29-1
j_gene: TRBJ1-2
abundance: .
d_gene: TRBD1
CDR3nt: TGCAGCGTTGTAGTGACAGGGGGCGGCTATGGCTACACCTTC
CDR3aa: CSVVVTGGGYGYTF

v_gene: TRBV5-6
j_gene: TRBJ2-1
abundance: few
d_gene: .
CDR3nt: TGTGCCAGCAGCTTTGGGGAGACCAACAATGAGCAGTTCTTC
CDR3aa: CASSFGETNNEQFF

v_gene: TRBV6-6
j_gene: TRBJ1-1
abundance: .
d_gene: .
CDR3nt: TGTGCCAGCAGTTACTCAGACACCCCAGGGGACACTGAAGCTTTCTTT
CDR3aa: CASSYSDTPGDTEAFF

v_gene: TRBV2
j_gene: TRBJ2-1
abundance: .
d_gene: .
CDR3nt: TGTGCCAGCAGTGGCGGGGATGAGCAGTTCTTC
CDR3aa: CASSGGDEQFF

v_gene: TRBV27
j_gene: TRBJ2-5
abundance: .
d_gene: TRBD1
CDR3nt: TGTGCCACCCGCGTTCTGGAAGGGGGCCTACGGGAGACCCAGTACTTC
CDR3aa: CATRVLEGGLRETQYF

v_gene: TRBV4-1
j_gene: TRBJ2-3
abundance: .
d_gene: .
CDR3nt: TGCGCCAGCAGCCAGGTTAGCGCGGCAGATACGCAGTATTTT
CDR3aa: CASSQVSAADTQYF

v_gene: TRBV9
j_gene: TRBJ1-2
abundance: .
d_gene: TRBD1
CDR3nt: TGTGCCAGCAGCGTAGTGCAGGGGGTCGGCTACACCTTC
CDR3aa: CASSVVQGVGYTF

v_gene: TRBV30
j_gene: TRBJ2-4
abundance: .
d_gene: .
CDR3nt: TGTGCCTGGAGTCCTCCGGGAGCCTCCCTGGGGTTAGCCAAAAACATTCAGTACTTC
CDR3aa: CAWSPPGASLGLAKNIQYF

v_gene: TRBV6-6
j_gene: TRBJ1-1
abundance: few
d_gene: TRBD1
CDR3nt: TGTGCCAGCAGTGGACAGGGGAGGGACACTGAAGCTTTCTTT
CDR3aa: CASSGQGRDTEAFF

v_gene: TRBV11-2
j_gene: TRBJ2-5
abundance: .
d_gene: TRBD2
CDR3nt: TGTGCCAGCAGCTCACTAGCGGGTAGGGAGACCCAGTACTTC
CDR3aa: CASSSLAGRETQYF

v_gene: TRBV7-9
j_gene: TRBJ1-1
abundance: .
d_gene: TRBD1
CDR3nt: TGTGCCAGCAGCGACAGGGGGCGAGAGCTCTACACTGAAGCTTTCTTT
CDR3aa: CASSDRGRELYTEAFF

v_gene: TRBV6-5
j_gene: TRBJ1-3
abundance: few
d_gene: .
CDR3nt: TGTGCCAGCAGTCCAACTTTTACCTCTGGAAACACCATATATTTT
CDR3aa: CASSPTFTSGNTIYF

v_gene: TRBV19
j_gene: TRBJ1-2
abundance: .
d_gene: .
CDR3nt: TGTGCCAGTAGTATCCCAGGGGTACCAGGGACCTATGGCTACACCTTC
CDR3aa: CASSIPGVPGTYGYTF

v_gene: TRBV5-1
j_gene: TRBJ2-5
abundance: .
d_gene: TRBD2
CDR3nt: TGCGCCAGAAGGAGGCCGGGGGGGGCTGGCGAGACCCAGTACTTC
CDR3aa: CARRRPGGAGETQYF

v_gene: TRBV7-8
j_gene: TRBJ1-1
abundance: .
d_gene: .
CDR3nt: TGTGCCAGCAGCTCTCCCGCGGAGGGTTACACTGAAGCTTTCTTT
CDR3aa: CASSSPAEGYTEAFF

v_gene: TRBV29-1
j_gene: TRBJ1-1
abundance: .
d_gene: .
CDR3nt: TGCAGCGACCGGGACAACGGGCCCACTGAAGCTTTCTTT
CDR3aa: CSDRDNGPTEAFF

v_gene: TRBV7-9
j_gene: TRBJ2-3
abundance: .
d_gene: .
CDR3nt: TGTGCCAGCAAGATACAGGGCGCAGATACGCAGTATTTT
CDR3aa: CASKIQGADTQYF

v_gene: TRBV9
j_gene: TRBJ1-2
abundance: .
d_gene: TRBD1
CDR3nt: TGTGCCAGCAGCGTAGAGGCCGGACAGGGGGCGTTTGGCTACACCTTC
CDR3aa: CASSVEAGQGAFGYTF

v_gene: TRBV5-1
j_gene: TRBJ1-3
abundance: few
d_gene: .
CDR3nt: TGCGCCAGCAGCTCAGGGCCCGTCTCTGGAAACACCATATATTTT
CDR3aa: CASSSGPVSGNTIYF

v_gene: TRBV19
j_gene: TRBJ1-6
abundance: .
d_gene: TRBD1
CDR3nt: TGTGCCAGTTCGACAGGGGGCTTTAATTCACCCCTCCACTTT
CDR3aa: CASSTGGFNSPLHF

v_gene: TRBV4-2
j_gene: TRBJ1-2
abundance: once
d_gene: TRBD1
CDR3nt: TGTGCCAGCAGCCAAGCTACAGGGGCGGTCTATGGCTACACCTTC
CDR3aa: CASSQATGAVYGYTF

v_gene: TRBV9
j_gene: TRBJ2-2
abundance: few
d_gene: TRBD2
CDR3nt: TGTGCCAGCAGCGCTTTGAAGCGGGAGTCGACCGGGGAGCTGTTTTTT
CDR3aa: CASSALKRESTGELFF

v_gene: TRBV9
j_gene: TRBJ2-1
abundance: .
d_gene: .
CDR3nt: TGTGCCAGCAGCACCACGCGGGACTTATACAATGAGCAGTTCTTC
CDR3aa: CASSTTRDLYNEQFF

v_gene: TRBV28
j_gene: TRBJ1-5
abundance: .
d_gene: .
CDR3nt: TGTGCCAGCAGTTTATCGGGGGGGGCGGATCAGCCCCAGCATTTT
CDR3aa: CASSLSGGADQPQHF

v_gene: TRBV9
j_gene: TRBJ1-1
abundance: .
d_gene: .
CDR3nt: TGTGCCAGCAGCCCCACAGTCTTAGGAAACACTGAAGCTTTCTTT
CDR3aa: CASSPTVLGNTEAFF

v_gene: TRBV30
j_gene: TRBJ2-1
abundance: .
d_gene: TRBD2
CDR3nt: TGTGCCTGGAGTGTGGGGACTAGCGAAATTGAGCAGTTCTTC
CDR3aa: CAWSVGTSEIEQFF